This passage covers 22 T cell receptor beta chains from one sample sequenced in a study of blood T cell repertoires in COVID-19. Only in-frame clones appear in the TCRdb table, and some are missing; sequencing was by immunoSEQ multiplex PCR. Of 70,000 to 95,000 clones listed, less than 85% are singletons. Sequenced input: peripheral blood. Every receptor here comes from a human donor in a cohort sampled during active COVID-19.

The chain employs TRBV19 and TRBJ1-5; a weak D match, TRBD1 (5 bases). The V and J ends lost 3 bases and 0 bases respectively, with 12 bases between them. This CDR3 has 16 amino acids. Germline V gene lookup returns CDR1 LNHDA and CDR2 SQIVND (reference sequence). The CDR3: CASSILRASSNQPQHF. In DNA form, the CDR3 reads TGTGCCAGTAGTATTCTCAGGGCGAGTAGCAATCAGCCCCAGCATTTT.

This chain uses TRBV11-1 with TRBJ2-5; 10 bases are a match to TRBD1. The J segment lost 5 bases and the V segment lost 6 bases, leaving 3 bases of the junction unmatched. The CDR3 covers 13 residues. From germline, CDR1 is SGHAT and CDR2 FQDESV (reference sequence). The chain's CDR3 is CASRGQGVETQYF. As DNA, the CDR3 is TGTGCCAGCAGAGGACAGGGGGTTGAGACCCAGTACTTC.

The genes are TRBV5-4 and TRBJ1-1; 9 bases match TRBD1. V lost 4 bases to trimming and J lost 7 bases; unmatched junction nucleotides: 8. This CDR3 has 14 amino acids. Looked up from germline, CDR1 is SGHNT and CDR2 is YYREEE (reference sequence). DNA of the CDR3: TGTGCCAGCAGCGGTGACAGGGGGTATATTGAAGCTTTCTTT. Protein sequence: CASSGDRGYIEAFF.

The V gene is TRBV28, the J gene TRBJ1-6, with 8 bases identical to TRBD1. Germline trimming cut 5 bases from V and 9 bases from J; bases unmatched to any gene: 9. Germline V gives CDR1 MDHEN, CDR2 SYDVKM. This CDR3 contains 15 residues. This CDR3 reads CASSPEPGGGSPLHF. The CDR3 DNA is TGTGCCAGCAGTCCCGAACCAGGGGGCGGTTCACCCCTCCACTTT.

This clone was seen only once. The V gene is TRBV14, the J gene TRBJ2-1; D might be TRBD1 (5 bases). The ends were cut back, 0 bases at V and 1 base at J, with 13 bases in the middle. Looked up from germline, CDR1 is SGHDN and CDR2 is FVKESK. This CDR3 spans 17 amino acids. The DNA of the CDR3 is TGTGCCAGCAGCCAAGAGAAGGACACGATATCCTACAATGAGCAGTTCTTC. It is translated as CASSQEKDTISYNEQFF.

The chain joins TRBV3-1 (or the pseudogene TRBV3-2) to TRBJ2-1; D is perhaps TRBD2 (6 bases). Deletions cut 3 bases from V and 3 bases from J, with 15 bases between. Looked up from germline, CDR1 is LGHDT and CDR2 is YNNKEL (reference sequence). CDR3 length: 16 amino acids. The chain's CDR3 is CASSHGSGVVYNEQFF. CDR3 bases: TGTGCCAGCAGCCACGGTTCGGGGGTAGTCTACAATGAGCAGTTCTTC.

The DNA for the CDR3 is TGTGCCAGTACCGGACAGCCGCTCACTGAAGCTTTCTTT. It encodes CASTGQPLTEAFF. This sequence joins TRBV2 and TRBJ1-1; a possible D gene is TRBD1 (6 bases). The CDR3 covers 13 residues. Germline-derived CDR1 and CDR2 are SNHLY and FYNNEI. V was clipped by 9 bases and J by 4 bases, with 15 bases between them.

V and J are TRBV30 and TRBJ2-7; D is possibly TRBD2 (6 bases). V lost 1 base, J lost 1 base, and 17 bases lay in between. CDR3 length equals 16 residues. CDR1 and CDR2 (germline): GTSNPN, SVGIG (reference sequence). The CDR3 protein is CAWSAPVGGLSYEQYF. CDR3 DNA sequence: TGTGCCTGGAGTGCGCCCGTCGGGGGACTTTCCTACGAGCAGTACTTC.

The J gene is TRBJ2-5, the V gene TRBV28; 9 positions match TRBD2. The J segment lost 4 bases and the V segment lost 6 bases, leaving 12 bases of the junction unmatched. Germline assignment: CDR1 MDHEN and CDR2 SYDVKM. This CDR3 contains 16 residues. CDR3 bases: TGTGCCAGCAGGACCCACCGGCGGGGGGGCCGAGAGACCCAGTACTTC. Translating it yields CASRTHRRGGRETQYF. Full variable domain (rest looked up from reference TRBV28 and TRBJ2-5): DVKVTQSSRYLVKRTGEKVFLECVQDMDHENMFWYRQDPGLGLRLIYFSYDVKMKEKGDIPEGYSVSREKKERFSLILESASTNQTSMYLCASRTHRRGGRETQYFGPGTRLLVL.

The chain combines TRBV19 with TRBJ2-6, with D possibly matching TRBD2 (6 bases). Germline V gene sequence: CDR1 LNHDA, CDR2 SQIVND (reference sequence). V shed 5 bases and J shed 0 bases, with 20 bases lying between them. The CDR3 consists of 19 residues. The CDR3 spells CASSGVGGIGISGANVLTF. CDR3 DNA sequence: TGTGCCAGTAGTGGGGTTGGGGGGATAGGAATCTCTGGGGCCAACGTCCTGACTTTC.

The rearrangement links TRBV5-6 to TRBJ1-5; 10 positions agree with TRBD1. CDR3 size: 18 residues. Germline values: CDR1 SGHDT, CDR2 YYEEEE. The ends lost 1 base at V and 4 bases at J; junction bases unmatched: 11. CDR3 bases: TGTGCCAGCAGCTTGTTTCTGGACAGGGGGATGTCAAATCAGCCCCAGCATTTT. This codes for CASSLFLDRGMSNQPQHF.

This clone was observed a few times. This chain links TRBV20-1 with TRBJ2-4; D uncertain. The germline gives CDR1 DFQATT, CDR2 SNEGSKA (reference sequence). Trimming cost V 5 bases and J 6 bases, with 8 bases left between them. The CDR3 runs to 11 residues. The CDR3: CSAPWANIQYF. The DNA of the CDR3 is TGCAGTGCTCCGTGGGCAAACATTCAGTACTTC.

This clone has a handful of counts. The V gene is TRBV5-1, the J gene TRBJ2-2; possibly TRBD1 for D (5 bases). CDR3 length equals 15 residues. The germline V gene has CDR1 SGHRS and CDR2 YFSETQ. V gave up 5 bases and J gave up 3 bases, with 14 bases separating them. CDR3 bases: TGCGCCAGCAGTCTCAGGGATCTCTACACCGGGGAGCTGTTTTTT. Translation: CASSLRDLYTGELFF.

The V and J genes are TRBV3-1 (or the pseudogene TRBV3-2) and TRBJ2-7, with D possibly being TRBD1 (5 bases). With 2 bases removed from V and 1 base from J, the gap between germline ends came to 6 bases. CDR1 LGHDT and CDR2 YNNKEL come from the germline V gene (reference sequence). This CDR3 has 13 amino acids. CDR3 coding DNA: TGTGCCAGCAGCCAAAGGGGATCCTACGAGCAGTACTTC. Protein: CASSQRGSYEQYF.

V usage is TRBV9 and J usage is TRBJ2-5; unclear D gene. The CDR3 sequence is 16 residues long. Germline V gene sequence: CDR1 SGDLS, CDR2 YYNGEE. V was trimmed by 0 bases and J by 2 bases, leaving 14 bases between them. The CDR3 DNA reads TGTGCCAGCAGCGTAGGCGGCAGCCCTGGTCAAGAGACCCAGTACTTC. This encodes CASSVGGSPGQETQYF.

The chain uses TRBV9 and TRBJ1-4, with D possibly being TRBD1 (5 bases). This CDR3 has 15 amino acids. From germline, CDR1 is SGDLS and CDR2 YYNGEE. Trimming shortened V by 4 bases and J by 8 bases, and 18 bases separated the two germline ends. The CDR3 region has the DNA TGTGCCAGCAGCCCCCTGGGGGTGAGCGGGGAAAAACTGTTTTTT. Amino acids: CASSPLGVSGEKLFF.

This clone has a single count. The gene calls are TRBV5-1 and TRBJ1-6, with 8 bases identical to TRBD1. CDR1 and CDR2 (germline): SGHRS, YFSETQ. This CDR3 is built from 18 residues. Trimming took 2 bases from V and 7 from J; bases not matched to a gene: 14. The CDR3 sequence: CASSLTLKTGQENSPLHF. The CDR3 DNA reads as TGCGCCAGCAGCTTAACTTTAAAGACGGGACAGGAAAATTCACCCCTCCACTTT.

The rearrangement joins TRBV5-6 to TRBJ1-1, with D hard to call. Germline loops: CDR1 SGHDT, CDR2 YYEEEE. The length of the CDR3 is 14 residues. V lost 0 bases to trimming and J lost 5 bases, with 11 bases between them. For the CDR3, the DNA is TGTGCCAGCAGCTTGGGGAAGCTGCGGACTGAAGCTTTCTTT. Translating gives CASSLGKLRTEAFF.

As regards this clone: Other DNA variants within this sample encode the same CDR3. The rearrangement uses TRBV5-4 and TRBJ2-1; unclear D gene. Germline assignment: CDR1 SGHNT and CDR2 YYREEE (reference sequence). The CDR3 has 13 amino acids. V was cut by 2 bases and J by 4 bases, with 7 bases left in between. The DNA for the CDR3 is TGTGCCAGCAGCTTCACAGATTACAATGAGCAGTTCTTC. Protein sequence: CASSFTDYNEQFF.

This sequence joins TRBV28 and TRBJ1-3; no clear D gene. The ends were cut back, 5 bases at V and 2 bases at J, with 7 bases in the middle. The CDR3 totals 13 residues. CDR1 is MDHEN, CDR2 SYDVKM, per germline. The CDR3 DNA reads TGTGCCAGCAGTCCGGGTACTGGAAACACCATATATTTT. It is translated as CASSPGTGNTIYF.

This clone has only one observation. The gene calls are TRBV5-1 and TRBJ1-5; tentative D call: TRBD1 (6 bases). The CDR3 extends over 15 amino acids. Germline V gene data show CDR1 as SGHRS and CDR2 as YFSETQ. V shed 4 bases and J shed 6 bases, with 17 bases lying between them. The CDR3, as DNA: TGCGCCAGCAGCCGGTCAGGGGCGATCGGTCAGCCCCAGCATTTT. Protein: CASSRSGAIGQPQHF. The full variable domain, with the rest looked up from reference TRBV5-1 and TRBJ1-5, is KAGVTQTPRYLIKTRGQQVTLSCSPISGHRSVSWYQQTPGQGLQFLFEYFSETQRNKGNFPGRFSGRQFSNSRSEMNVSTLELGDSALYLCASSRSGAIGQPQHFGDGTRLSIL.

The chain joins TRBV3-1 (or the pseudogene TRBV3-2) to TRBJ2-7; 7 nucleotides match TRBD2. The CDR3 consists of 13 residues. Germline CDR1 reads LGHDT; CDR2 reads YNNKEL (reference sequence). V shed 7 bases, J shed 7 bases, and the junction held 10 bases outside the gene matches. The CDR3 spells CASTGGTRGEQYF. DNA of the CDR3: TGTGCCAGCACGGGGGGAACCCGAGGAGAGCAGTACTTC.